This T cell receptor beta chain was sequenced in a study of regulatory T cells in long-lasting Graves disease. Time point indicated: newly diagnosed GD, antithyroid drugs for less than 3 months. The TCR library used RNA extracted from PBMCs. Arm-PCR of CDR3 regions and iRepertoire HTBI primers were used to build TCR beta libraries. MiXCR, applied by TCRdb to the multiplex PCR reads, yields one record per CDR3 protein. Found here are over 450,000 distinct CDR3 sequences, 12% of them singletons; the top ten hold approximately 9%. For this clonotype: A read error is possible here, since a much larger clone lies one base away.

The CDR3 is made up of 14 amino acids. Germline CDR1 reads MNHEY; CDR2 reads SMNVEV (reference sequence). These data also featured in a second study, about T cells in Graves' hyperthyroidism and ophthalmopathy.

The input for sequencing was peripheral blood mononuclear cells (PBMCs), taken at new diagnosis, from a patient treated with antithyroid drugs. V gene TRBV27 combines with J gene TRBJ2-7; TRBD1 agrees at 8 bases. This TCR came from a woman in her thirties with Graves disease. The CDR3 coding sequence is TGTGCCAGTGCCTGGACAGGGAGCTCCTACGAGCAGCACTTC. Amino acid sequence: CASAWTGSSYEQHF.